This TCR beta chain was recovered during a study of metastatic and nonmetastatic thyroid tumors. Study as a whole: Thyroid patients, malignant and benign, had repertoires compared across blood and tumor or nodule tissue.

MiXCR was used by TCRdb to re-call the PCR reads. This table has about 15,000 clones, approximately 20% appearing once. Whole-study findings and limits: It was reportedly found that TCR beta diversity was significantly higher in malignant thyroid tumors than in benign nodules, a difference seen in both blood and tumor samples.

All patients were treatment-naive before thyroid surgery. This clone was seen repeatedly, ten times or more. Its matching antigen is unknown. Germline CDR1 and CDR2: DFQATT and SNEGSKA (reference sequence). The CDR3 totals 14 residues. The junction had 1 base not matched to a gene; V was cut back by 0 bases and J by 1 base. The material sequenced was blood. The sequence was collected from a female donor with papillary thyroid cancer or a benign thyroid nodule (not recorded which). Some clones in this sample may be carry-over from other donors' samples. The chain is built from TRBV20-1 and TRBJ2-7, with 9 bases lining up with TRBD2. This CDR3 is CSARDAGGSYEQYF. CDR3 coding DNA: TGCAGTGCTAGAGATGCGGGGGGGTCCTACGAGCAGTACTTC.